This TCR beta chain is from a study of high-grade serous ovarian cancer treatment subgroups (dated by TCRdb to the early 2020s). As for the study more broadly: Sequencing yielded a mean of around 14,000 reads and 6,000 to 9,000 unique TCR beta rearrangements per sample. A cohort of 30 patients was included: roughly ten with no residual disease after primary surgery (R0), roughly ten who were excellent NACT responders, and roughly ten who were poor NACT responders. One primary tumor sample and two metastatic tumor samples were contributed by each patient, so that about a hundred samples were obtained in total. The study examined TCR beta repertoires in high-grade serous ovarian cancer patients who were grouped under a laparoscopic triage algorithm by complete gross resection or by neoadjuvant chemotherapy response.

CDR1 and CDR2 (MNHNY, SVGAGI) derive from the germline V gene (reference sequence). The CDR3 runs 11 residues from the cysteine to the phenylalanine. Only the CDR3 region is kept as DNA, spanning 33 bases read in frame from base 1. Trimming takes 6 bases from V and 7 bases from J, and the germline ends sit 9 bases apart. Paper-wide results and their limitations: TCR repertoire analyses were focused on CDR3, and CDR1 and CDR2 were not analyzed. Neoantigen level correlated positively with TCR clonal relatedness, and copy number variation and mutation load from whole-genome sequencing showed a positive trend with TCR clonal relatedness. Tumors from the same patient had repertoire similarity ranging from roughly 0.1 to 0.8, while tumors from different patients showed almost no similarity. Because bulk tumor TCR sequencing provided no spatial information, insight into HGSC tumor complexity and diversity was limited.

Tumor samples were obtained before definitive surgery or chemotherapy. Genomic DNA was extracted by the MD Anderson Biospecimen Extraction Resource, and TCR sequencing was done by the MD Anderson Cancer Genomics Laboratory. Of note for this clone: The specificity of this receptor is unknown. No quality values exist for individual bases; no much larger clone is one base distant.

The 70 to 90 tumor samples underwent high-throughput TCR profiling using ImmunoSEQ. As for how the authors treated the data: Repertoire diversity metrics included richness (unique productive sequences), clonality, evenness and relatedness; Bhattacharyya coefficient assessed similarity between samples. Conclusions stayed consistent in a sensitivity analysis that left out TCRs with fewer than two reads. In TCRdb, the immuneACCESS table is reduced to in-frame sequences with V and J assigned. These tables do not hold every clone; where another copy was compared, an unresolved V gene accounts for under half, and the others remain unexplained. That table furnishes V, J and clone size, whereas the DNA furnished D and trimming. The sample records 5,000 to 6,000 clones, more than 65% of which are singletons. 5% to 7% of the sample is taken by the ten largest.

Sequencing used tumor tissue. The TCR sequence derives from a human patient with high-grade serous ovarian cancer. The receptor chain draws on TRBV6-6 and TRBJ1-1; 5 matching bases give a weak D call of TRBD1. CDR3 sequence: CASRHQGEAFF. The DNA sequence follows: TGTGCCAGCAGACACCAGGGTGAAGCTTTCTTT.